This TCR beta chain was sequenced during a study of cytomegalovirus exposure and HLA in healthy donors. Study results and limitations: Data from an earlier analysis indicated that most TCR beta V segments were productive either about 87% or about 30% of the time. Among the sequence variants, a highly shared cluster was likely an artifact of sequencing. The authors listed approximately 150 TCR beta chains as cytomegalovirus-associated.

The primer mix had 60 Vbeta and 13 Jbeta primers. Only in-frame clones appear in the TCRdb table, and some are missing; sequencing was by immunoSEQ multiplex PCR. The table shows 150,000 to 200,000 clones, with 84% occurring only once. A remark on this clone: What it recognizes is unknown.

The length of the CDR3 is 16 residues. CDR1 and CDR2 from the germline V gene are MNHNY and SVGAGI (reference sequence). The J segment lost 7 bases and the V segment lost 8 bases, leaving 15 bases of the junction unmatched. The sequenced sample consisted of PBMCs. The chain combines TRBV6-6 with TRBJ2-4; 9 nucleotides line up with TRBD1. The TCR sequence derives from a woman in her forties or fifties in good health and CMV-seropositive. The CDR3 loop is CASGNTGGFSRNIQYF. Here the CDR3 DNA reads TGTGCCAGCGGAAACACAGGGGGCTTCTCTAGGAACATTCAGTACTTC.